Shown below are 16 T cell receptor beta chains from a single sample sequenced in a study of blood T cell repertoires in COVID-19. Profiling relied on immunoSEQ multiplex PCR, and the TCRdb table lists in-frame clones only, not all of them. The sample shows approximately 480,000 clones, 89% of them seen only once. The sequenced sample was peripheral blood. These receptors were obtained from a man aged 18 to 30 with COVID-19, enrolled during active disease.

V and J are TRBV19 and TRBJ1-1; maybe TRBD1 (6 bases). Per germline, CDR1 LNHDA and CDR2 SQIVND (reference sequence). This CDR3 is 13 amino acids long. The V gene lost 11 bases and the J gene lost 5 bases, with 18 bases spanning the gap. CDR3 coding DNA: TGTGCCGCATCGGTGGAGAGGGGGACTGAAGCTTTCTTT. Amino acid sequence: CAASVERGTEAFF.

The rearrangement joins TRBV6-5 to TRBJ2-7; TRBD2 aligns across 7 bases. This CDR3 region has 16 residues. From germline, CDR1 is MNHEY and CDR2 SVGAGI. The ends lost 0 bases at V and 2 bases at J; junction bases unmatched: 7. CDR3 in DNA: TGTGCCAGCAGTTACTCGGCGGCTAGCGGAACCTACGAGCAGTACTTC. This translates into CASSYSAASGTYEQYF.

The gene calls are TRBV5-1 and TRBJ2-3, with D possibly matching TRBD2 (5 bases). CDR1 is SGHRS and CDR2 is YFSETQ in the germline V gene. V was clipped by 5 bases and J by 2 bases, with 12 bases between them. CDR3 length: 14 amino acids. In nucleotides, the CDR3 is TGCGCCAGCAGGAGGGAGTTAAACACAGATACGCAGTATTTT. This translates into CASRRELNTDTQYF.

The chain is built from TRBV14 and TRBJ2-5; TRBD2 is a possible D gene (6 bases). V lost 0 bases, J lost 2 bases, and 13 bases lay in between. From germline, CDR1 is SGHDN and CDR2 FVKESK. This CDR3 spans 16 amino acids. This chain's CDR3 is CASSQDPRGYQETQYF. The CDR3 DNA reads as TGTGCCAGCAGCCAAGATCCGCGGGGCTATCAAGAGACCCAGTACTTC.

V and J are TRBV18 and TRBJ1-5, with D perhaps TRBD1 (5 bases). V lost 3 bases, J lost 0 bases, and 9 bases lay in between. Germline CDR1 KGHSH, CDR2 LQKENI. The CDR3 loop spans 15 amino acids. CDR3 in DNA: TGTGCCAGCTCACCGGGACTCCCTAGCAATCAGCCCCAGCATTTT. Translation gives CASSPGLPSNQPQHF. Based on the CDR3 plus reference TRBV18 and TRBJ1-5, the full variable domain is NAGVMQNPRHLVRRRGQEARLRCSPMKGHSHVYWYRQLPEEGLKFMVYLQKENIIDESGMPKERFSAEFPKEGPSILRIQQVVRGDSAAYFCASSPGLPSNQPQHFGDGTRLSIL.

This clone was seen a handful of times. The CDR3 loop is CATSRDGLADEQYF. The CDR3 DNA is TGTGCCACCAGCAGAGACGGGTTAGCGGACGAGCAGTACTTC. The genes are TRBV15 and TRBJ2-7, with D possibly being TRBD2 (6 bases). The V gene's germline CDR1 is LNHNV and CDR2 YYDKDF (reference sequence). The CDR3 totals 14 residues. Trimming pared 0 bases from V and 5 bases from J, leaving 11 bases between.

V gene TRBV5-1 combines with J gene TRBJ2-5; 12 positions match TRBD2. The CDR3 sequence is 15 residues long. The germline gives CDR1 SGHRS, CDR2 YFSETQ. V shed 2 bases, J shed 3 bases, and the junction held 2 bases outside the gene matches. CDR3 bases: TGCGCCAGCAGCTTATCTAGCGGGAGGGAAGAGACCCAGTACTTC. Translated: CASSLSSGREETQYF.

This clone was observed a handful of times. The V and J genes are TRBV7-8 and TRBJ1-1; TRBD1 is a possible D gene (5 bases). Deletions cut 6 bases from V and 1 base from J, with 12 bases between. The CDR3 is 14 residues long. From germline, CDR1 is SGHVS and CDR2 FQNEAQ. DNA of the CDR3: TGTGCCAGCAGGCAACAGGTTACGAACACTGAAGCTTTCTTT. Translation gives CASRQQVTNTEAFF. Supplemented by reference TRBV7-8 and TRBJ1-1, the full variable domain reads GAGVSQSPRYKVAKRGQDVALRCDPISGHVSLFWYQQALGQGPEFLTYFQNEAQLDKSGLPSDRFFAERPEGSVSTLKIQRTQQEDSAVYLCASRQQVTNTEAFFGQGTRLTVV.

The gene calls are TRBV7-9 and TRBJ2-1; 10 bases agree with TRBD1. This CDR3 contains 17 residues. CDR1 and CDR2 from the germline V gene are SEHNR and FQNEAQ (reference sequence). The V and J ends lost 5 bases and 3 bases, in that order; junction bases with no gene match: 10. Written as DNA, the CDR3 is TGTGCCAGCAGCCCGCCCTCCCGGGACAGGGGCTACAATGAGCAGTTCTTC. Protein product: CASSPPSRDRGYNEQFF.

Points on this clone: Distinct nucleotide sequences in the sample also encode this CDR3. The genes are TRBV2 and TRBJ2-3; 7 nucleotides match TRBD2. The CDR3 is made up of 15 amino acids. Losses at the gene ends were 7 bases for V and 1 base for J; bases not matched to a gene: 8. The germline gives CDR1 SNHLY, CDR2 FYNNEI. This chain's CDR3 is CASTLGLAGTDTQYF. The CDR3 DNA sequence: TGTGCCAGCACTTTAGGGCTAGCGGGCACAGATACGCAGTATTTT.

This chain uses TRBV6-5 with TRBJ2-7, with a possible D match to TRBD1 (6 bases). Trimming stripped 2 bases from V and 4 bases from J, with 9 bases between. The CDR3 loop spans 13 amino acids. Germline values: CDR1 MNHEY, CDR2 SVGAGI. The CDR3 region is CASSYAQGYEQYF. The CDR3 DNA is TGTGCCAGCAGTTACGCACAGGGATACGAGCAGTACTTC.

This chain joins TRBV5-5 and TRBJ1-5, with D perhaps matching TRBD1 (5 bases). This CDR3 has 15 residues. Trimming took 2 bases from V and 3 from J, leaving 12 bases between them. The germline gives CDR1 SGHKS, CDR2 YYEKEE (reference sequence). CDR3 residues: CASSLMTVNNQPQHF. CDR3 bases: TGTGCCAGCAGCTTAATGACAGTAAACAATCAGCCCCAGCATTTT.

J is TRBJ1-1 and V is TRBV18; perhaps TRBD1 as D (5 bases). Per germline, CDR1 KGHSH and CDR2 LQKENI. CDR3 length: 13 amino acids. Trimming pared 1 base from V and 3 bases from J, leaving 6 bases between. In DNA, the CDR3 is TGTGCCAGCTCACCACGGGGGGACACTGAAGCTTTCTTT. Residues: CASSPRGDTEAFF.

The V and J genes are TRBV15 and TRBJ1-1, with D uncertain. CDR3 length: 15 residues. CDR1 is LNHNV and CDR2 is YYDKDF in the germline V gene (reference sequence). V lost 1 base, J lost 5 bases, and 14 bases lay in between. The CDR3 reads CATSRGIETGTEAFF. The CDR3 DNA sequence: TGTGCCACCAGCAGAGGGATCGAAACCGGGACTGAAGCTTTCTTT.

The chain is built from TRBV2 and TRBJ1-2; TRBD1 matches at 9 bases. The CDR3 is 14 amino acids. Germline values: CDR1 SNHLY, CDR2 FYNNEI. V lost 9 bases to trimming and J lost 6 bases; unmatched junction nucleotides: 11. CDR3 sequence reads: CARNTGQGLNGYTF. DNA of the CDR3: TGTGCCAGAAATACGGGACAGGGATTAAATGGCTACACCTTC.

The chain couples TRBV29-1 to TRBJ2-7, with 9 bases matching TRBD1. Germline V gene sequence: CDR1 SQVTM, CDR2 ANQGSEA. Trimming removed 4 bases from V and 3 bases from J; junction bases left unmatched: 7. The CDR3 consists of 14 residues. In DNA, the CDR3 is TGCAGCGTTGTTAGGACAGGGGCCAACTACGAGCAGTACTTC. Translated: CSVVRTGANYEQYF.